Each of the 19 T cell receptor beta chains below was sequenced from the same sample in a study of cytomegalovirus exposure and HLA in healthy donors. The study ran its PCR with 60 Vbeta and 13 Jbeta primers. Method: immunoSEQ multiplex PCR; TCRdb's copy keeps in-frame clones and lacks some. The sample consists of 100,000 to 150,000 clones, approximately 80% of them appearing once. The specimen sequenced was PBMCs. The receptors come from a young man in good health and CMV-seronegative.

Worth noting for this clone: This sample also contains other DNA sequences that code for the same CDR3. The chain has TRBV7-9 and TRBJ2-3; TRBD1 matches at 7 bases. This CDR3 is built from 13 residues. V lost 5 bases to trimming and J lost 3 bases; unmatched junction nucleotides: 2. Germline assignment: CDR1 SEHNR and CDR2 FQNEAQ (reference sequence). The CDR3 DNA follows: TGTGCCAGCAGCCCAGGGGGAACAGATACGCAGTATTTT. As protein: CASSPGGTDTQYF. Together with reference TRBV7-9 and TRBJ2-3, the CDR3 gives the full variable domain: DTGVSQNPRHKITKRGQNVTFRCDPISEHNRLYWYRQTLGQGPEFLTYFQNEAQLEKSRLLSDRFSAERPKGSFSTLEIQRTEQGDSAMYLCASSPGGTDTQYFGPGTRLTVL.

V gene TRBV15 combines with J gene TRBJ1-5; 11 bases align to TRBD1. This CDR3 region has 17 residues. V shed 8 bases and J 2 bases; nucleotides not matched to a gene: 11. CDR1 and CDR2 from the germline V gene are LNHNV and YYDKDF (reference sequence). The CDR3 DNA follows: TGTGCCACCCTCCGGGACAGGGGGGGTGAGGGCAATCAGCCCCAGCATTTT. It specifies CATLRDRGGEGNQPQHF. The full variable domain, its missing parts supplied by reference TRBV15 and TRBJ1-5, is DAMVIQNPRYQVTQFGKPVTLSCSQTLNHNVMYWYQQKSSQAPKLLFHYYDKDFNNEADTPDNFQSRRPNTSFCFLDIRSPGLGDTAMYLCATLRDRGGEGNQPQHFGDGTRLSIL.

The rearrangement joins TRBV7-6 to TRBJ2-7; weak D call: TRBD2 (5 bases). V lost 3 bases and J 2 bases, leaving 8 bases between the germline ends. The V gene's germline CDR1 is SGHVS and CDR2 FNYEAQ. CDR3 length: 13 amino acids. DNA for the CDR3: TGTGCCAGCAGCTTTGAGGGAACCTACGAGCAGTACTTC. Protein sequence: CASSFEGTYEQYF.

The chain recombines TRBV6-5 with TRBJ1-2; D gene ambiguous. Trimming removed 5 bases at V and 8 bases at J, with 18 bases between. The CDR3 consists of 14 residues. Germline V gene data show CDR1 as MNHEY and CDR2 as SVGAGI. The CDR3 DNA reads TGTGCCAGCAGTCCGGGATCAACTACGAGAGGCTACACCTTC. This translates into CASSPGSTTRGYTF.

The chain couples TRBV7-9 to TRBJ1-1; 10 nucleotides agree with TRBD1. There are 16 residues in the CDR3. Germline loops: CDR1 SEHNR, CDR2 FQNEAQ (reference sequence). V lost 6 bases to trimming and J lost 0 bases; unmatched junction nucleotides: 7. The CDR3 DNA reads as TGTGCCAGCAGACTCCGGGACAGGGGTATGAACACTGAAGCTTTCTTT. Protein product: CASRLRDRGMNTEAFF.

V gene TRBV7-6 combines with J gene TRBJ2-7; D is perhaps TRBD1 (5 bases). This CDR3 region has 15 residues. The V gene lost 5 bases and the J gene lost 1 base, with 15 bases spanning the gap. Germline CDR1 and CDR2: SGHVS and FNYEAQ. The CDR3 is CASSAQLTASYEQYF. CDR3 nucleotide sequence: TGTGCCAGCAGCGCCCAACTGACAGCGTCCTACGAGCAGTACTTC. Based on the CDR3 plus reference TRBV7-6 and TRBJ2-7, the full variable domain is GAGVSQSPRYKVTKRGQDVALRCDPISGHVSLYWYRQALGQGPEFLTYFNYEAQQDKSGLPNDRFSAERPEGSISTLTIQRTEQRDSAMYRCASSAQLTASYEQYFGPGTRLTVT.

V gene TRBV7-8 combines with J gene TRBJ2-5; D possibly corresponds to TRBD1 (5 bases). The CDR3 is made up of 12 amino acids. The V gene's germline CDR1 is SGHVS and CDR2 FQNEAQ. Trimming removed 5 bases at V and 4 bases at J, with 8 bases between. The CDR3 coding sequence is TGTGCCAGCAGCAAGGGGCGAGAGACCCAGTACTTC. Its protein product is CASSKGRETQYF.

The V gene is TRBV6-1, the J gene TRBJ2-7, with 7 bases aligning to TRBD1. This CDR3 region has 14 residues. The V segment lost 5 bases and the J segment 3 bases; nucleotides outside the gene matches: 7. CDR1 is MNHNS and CDR2 is SASEGT in the germline V gene. CDR3 DNA: TGTGCCAGCAGTACCGACAGGGTACTCTACGAGCAGTACTTC. The encoded protein is CASSTDRVLYEQYF.

The V gene is TRBV19, the J gene TRBJ1-2; TRBD1 is a possible D gene (5 bases). V lost 4 bases and J 5 bases, leaving 17 bases between the germline ends. Per the germline V gene, CDR1 is LNHDA and CDR2 is SQIVND (reference sequence). This CDR3 spans 15 amino acids. CDR3 amino acids: CASSTFSTDQYGYTF. The CDR3 coding sequence is TGTGCCAGTAGTACATTCTCGACAGACCAATATGGCTACACCTTC.

This chain uses TRBV9 with TRBJ1-3; D may be TRBD1 (5 bases). The V end was cut by 0 bases, the J end by 3 bases, with 13 bases between. The CDR3 is 16 residues long. Per germline, CDR1 SGDLS and CDR2 YYNGEE. This chain's CDR3 is CASSVAPGDVGNTIYF. In DNA, the CDR3 is TGTGCCAGCAGCGTAGCCCCGGGGGACGTTGGAAACACCATATATTTT. The entire variable domain, with the rest obtained from reference TRBV9 and TRBJ1-3, is as follows: DSGVTQTPKHLITATGQRVTLRCSPRSGDLSVYWYQQSLDQGLQFLIQYYNGEERAKGNILERFSAQQFPDLHSELNLSSLELGDSALYFCASSVAPGDVGNTIYFGEGSWLTVV.

The chain employs TRBV14 and TRBJ2-1; TRBD2 matches 9 bases. CDR3 length: 19 residues. CDR1 is SGHDN and CDR2 is FVKESK in the germline V gene. V trimming: 4 bases; J trimming: 8 bases; junction bases outside the gene matches: 21. CDR3 nucleotides: TGTGCCAGCAGCCCAAATCTGCGGGGGGGCCTTCGGGATCAACATGAGCAGTTCTTC. It is translated as CASSPNLRGGLRDQHEQFF.

The chain employs TRBV18 and TRBJ2-7, with D unresolved. Per the germline V gene, CDR1 is KGHSH and CDR2 is LQKENI. CDR3 size: 14 residues. V gave up 0 bases and J gave up 1 base, with 7 bases separating them. CDR3 loop: CASSPPSRSYEQYF. The CDR3 DNA sequence: TGTGCCAGCTCACCACCGTCCAGGTCCTACGAGCAGTACTTC.

The chain combines TRBV7-2 with TRBJ1-2; D not resolved. The CDR3 consists of 16 residues. Germline-derived CDR1 and CDR2 are SGHTA and FQGNSA. V was shortened by 0 bases and J by 0 bases, with 11 bases between the two germline ends. CDR3 in amino acids: CASSLAGVRPNYGYTF. DNA of the CDR3: TGTGCCAGCAGCTTAGCGGGCGTCAGGCCTAACTATGGCTACACCTTC.

The chain couples TRBV5-1 to TRBJ1-1, with D perhaps TRBD1 (5 bases). The germline gives CDR1 SGHRS, CDR2 YFSETQ. The CDR3 has 15 amino acids. Trimming removed 3 bases at V and 1 base at J, with 13 bases between. The CDR3 bases are TGCGCCAGCAGCTCCGGCGGGGCTACGAACACTGAAGCTTTCTTT. Its translation: CASSSGGATNTEAFF. Looking up the rest from reference TRBV5-1 and TRBJ1-1 gives the full variable domain: KAGVTQTPRYLIKTRGQQVTLSCSPISGHRSVSWYQQTPGQGLQFLFEYFSETQRNKGNFPGRFSGRQFSNSRSEMNVSTLELGDSALYLCASSSGGATNTEAFFGQGTRLTVV.

The chain employs TRBV5-8 and TRBJ1-5; 9 bases line up with TRBD1. The CDR3 is 13 amino acids. V gave up 4 bases and J gave up 7 bases; unmatched junction bases: 3. In germline, CDR1 is SGHTS, CDR2 YDEGEE. CDR3 coding DNA: TGTGCCAGCAGCGGGACAGGGAGCCAGCCCCAGCATTTT. The encoded protein is CASSGTGSQPQHF.

The J gene is TRBJ2-1, the V gene TRBV4-3, with 7 bases aligning to TRBD2. V shed 0 bases and J 4 bases; nucleotides not matched to a gene: 12. The CDR3 sequence is 18 residues long. CDR1 and CDR2 (germline): LGHNA, YSLEER. CDR3 nucleotides: TGCGCCAGCAGCCAAGAGAGGAGGTGGCTAGCGGAGTACAATGAGCAGTTCTTC. Its translation is CASSQERRWLAEYNEQFF.

This chain joins TRBV6-5 and TRBJ2-7; tentatively, D is TRBD1 (6 bases). The germline V gene has CDR1 MNHEY and CDR2 SVGAGI. The CDR3 is 14 residues long. V gave up 0 bases and J gave up 3 bases, with 9 bases separating them. This chain's CDR3 is CASSYSGQIYEQYF. The DNA for the CDR3 is TGTGCCAGCAGTTACTCCGGACAGATCTACGAGCAGTACTTC.

V gene TRBV9 combines with J gene TRBJ1-5; D is ambiguous. Germline V CDR1 and CDR2: SGDLS, YYNGEE. CDR3 length: 13 residues. V was clipped by 0 bases and J by 4 bases, with 5 bases between them. The CDR3 here is CASSVESNQPQHF. The CDR3 DNA sequence: TGTGCCAGCAGCGTAGAGAGTAATCAGCCCCAGCATTTT.

The genes are TRBV19 and TRBJ1-4, with no clear D. V lost 3 bases to trimming and J lost 7 bases, with 6 bases between them. Germline CDR1 reads LNHDA; CDR2 reads SQIVND (reference sequence). The CDR3 spans 12 residues. CDR3 bases: TGTGCCAGTAGTATCCGACTTGAAAAACTGTTTTTT. It yields the protein CASSIRLEKLFF.